These 26 T cell receptor beta chains came from one sample sequenced in a study of T cells after yellow fever vaccination (dated by TCRdb to between 2018 and 2021). Libraries were constructed by 5' RACE. TCRdb records Illumina HiSeq 2500 as the sequencer. In TCRdb, the public reads were trimmed at Q25 with fastp and aligned with MiXCR, with productive beta chains retained. Rows with one shared CDR3 protein collapse into an entry with the most common genes and DNA. The sample profile shows a few hundred thousand distinct CDR3 sequences; around 10% of them were found once. Of the sample, around 18% is held by the ten largest clones. This specimen's treatment or condition label, per the study, means: live attenuated yellow fever vaccine strain. The material was PBMCs, obtained on the day of the first yellow fever vaccination. The receptors derive from a man aged 18 to 29 who received the YFV17D yellow fever vaccine.

This clonotype was seen only a few times. V and J are TRBV6-5 and TRBJ2-1; D remains ambiguous. Trimming cost V 2 bases and J 10 bases, with 9 bases left between them. Germline values: CDR1 MNHEY, CDR2 SVGAGI. This CDR3 has 12 residues. CDR3 sequence: CASSYAGWEQFF. The CDR3 nucleotides read TGTGCCAGCAGTTACGCCGGGTGGGAGCAGTTCTTC.

The CDR3 DNA reads TGTGCCAGCAGTGAAGAGGACAGCTTAGGCTACACCTTC. It codes for CASSEEDSLGYTF. V usage is TRBV2 and J usage is TRBJ1-2, with D perhaps TRBD1 (6 bases). Deletions cut 1 base from V and 8 bases from J, with 11 bases between. The CDR3 has 13 amino acids. Germline values: CDR1 SNHLY, CDR2 FYNNEI.

V and J are TRBV27 and TRBJ1-2, with D possibly being TRBD1 (5 bases). V was pared by 1 base and J by 7 bases, with 13 bases between. CDR1 is MNHEY, CDR2 SMNVEV, per germline (reference sequence). This CDR3 is built from 14 residues. The CDR3: CASSLCAGACGYTF. The CDR3 DNA reads as TGTGCCAGCAGTTTATGTGCCGGGGCCTGTGGCTACACCTTC.

This clonotype has a handful of counts. This chain links TRBV10-2 with TRBJ2-7; weak D call: TRBD2 (5 bases). Trimming cost V 0 bases and J 0 bases, with 6 bases left between them. The CDR3 spans 14 residues. Germline V lookup: CDR1 WSHSY, CDR2 SAAADI. Written as DNA, the CDR3 is TGCGCCAGCAGTGAGTCGGGGAGCTCCTACGAGCAGTACTTC. Encoded protein: CASSESGSSYEQYF.

This clonotype showed up just a few times. The CDR3 loop is CASSLWGQGRNEQFF. CDR3 nucleotide sequence: TGCGCCAGCAGCTTGTGGGGACAGGGTCGCAATGAGCAGTTCTTC. V and J are TRBV5-1 and TRBJ2-1, with 9 bases fitting TRBD1. CDR3 length equals 15 residues. The germline V gene has CDR1 SGHRS and CDR2 YFSETQ. Trimming took 1 base from V and 6 from J; bases not matched to a gene: 5.

This clonotype was seen more than once but under ten times. CDR3 amino acids: CAIGRGIRGEQYF. The DNA of the CDR3 is TGTGCCATCGGCCGGGGGATTAGGGGGGAGCAGTACTTC. The chain carries TRBV2 and TRBJ2-7; the D gene could be TRBD1 or TRBD2 (6 bases each). The V and J ends lost 10 bases and 7 bases respectively, with 20 bases between them. The germline V gene has CDR1 SNHLY and CDR2 FYNNEI. This CDR3 comprises 13 residues.

This chain connects TRBV28 to TRBJ2-1; TRBD1 matches at 7 bases. This CDR3 contains 14 residues. Germline loops: CDR1 MDHEN, CDR2 SYDVKM. With 4 bases clipped from V and 4 bases from J, the junction kept 4 bases outside the gene matches. The CDR3 DNA sequence: TGTGCCAGCAGTTCCAGACAGGGTTACAATGAGCAGTTCTTC. It specifies CASSSRQGYNEQFF.

V is TRBV6-2 or TRBV6-3 and J is TRBJ1-1, with D uncertain. Germline values: CDR1 MNHEY, CDR2 SVGEGT. V lost 6 bases to trimming and J lost 2 bases, with 10 bases between them. The CDR3 totals 13 residues. CDR3 sequence reads: CASSTNLNTEAFF. CDR3 DNA sequence: TGTGCCAGCAGCACTAACCTCAACACTGAAGCTTTCTTT.

The sample holds a few counts of this clonotype. The chain joins TRBV6-5 to TRBJ1-1, with TRBD1 matching 8 bases. CDR3 length: 15 residues. V shed 2 bases, J shed 1 base, and the junction held 3 bases outside the gene matches. Per germline, CDR1 MNHEY and CDR2 SVGAGI. CDR3 sequence (DNA): TGTGCCAGCAGTTACGCGGGACAGGCGAACACTGAAGCTTTCTTT. It codes for CASSYAGQANTEAFF.

This clonotype was observed a few times. This chain uses TRBV6-5 with TRBJ2-1; D is uncertain. The CDR3 is 13 amino acids. V was pared by 0 bases and J by 5 bases, with 5 bases between. Per the germline V gene, CDR1 is MNHEY and CDR2 is SVGAGI. Here the CDR3 reads CASSYSADNEQFF. The DNA of the CDR3 is TGTGCCAGCAGTTACTCTGCGGACAATGAGCAGTTCTTC.

The chain is built from TRBV20-1 and TRBJ2-2; D gene ambiguous. The CDR3 is 15 residues long. CDR1 and CDR2 from the germline V gene are DFQATT and SNEGSKA (reference sequence). V was trimmed by 5 bases and J by 2 bases, leaving 15 bases between them. The CDR3 DNA sequence: TGCAGTGCTGTAGACCACGCCTTCAACACCGGGGAGCTGTTTTTT. Its translation is CSAVDHAFNTGELFF.

The rearrangement joins TRBV5-1 to TRBJ1-6; D gene ambiguous. The V end was cut by 0 bases, the J end by 8 bases, with 6 bases between. CDR1 is SGHRS and CDR2 is YFSETQ in the germline V gene. The CDR3 runs to 13 residues. The chain's CDR3 is CASSLESHSPLHF. In nucleotides, the CDR3 is TGCGCCAGCAGCTTGGAGTCCCATTCACCCCTCCACTTT.

The sample holds a few counts of this clonotype. The chain is built from TRBV6-5 and TRBJ1-6; D call uncertain. V dropped 0 bases and J dropped 10 bases, with 10 bases sitting between them. This CDR3 comprises 14 residues. Germline-derived CDR1 and CDR2 are MNHEY and SVGAGI. The CDR3 here is CASSYSGVRSPLHF. The CDR3 DNA reads TGTGCCAGCAGTTACTCCGGGGTGAGGTCACCCCTCCACTTT.

This clonotype was found a few times. This sequence joins TRBV20-1 and TRBJ2-5; D possibly uses TRBD1 or TRBD2 (6 bases each). CDR3 length equals 13 residues. Germline V lookup: CDR1 DFQATT, CDR2 SNEGSKA (reference sequence). Trimming removed 1 base at V and 5 bases at J, with 11 bases between. DNA of the CDR3: TGCAGTGCTAGAGGGGGGGCGCATGAGACCCAGTACTTC. Translation gives CSARGGAHETQYF.

V and J are TRBV5-8 and TRBJ2-2; TRBD2 agrees at 13 bases. CDR1 is SGHTS, CDR2 YDEGEE, per germline. This CDR3 contains 17 residues. V trimming: 4 bases; J trimming: 2 bases; junction bases outside the gene matches: 5. The CDR3 region has the DNA TGTGCCAGCAGCCAGACTAGCGGGGGGATAAACACCGGGGAGCTGTTTTTT. This gives the protein CASSQTSGGINTGELFF.

This clonotype has only a few counts. The chain links TRBV7-3 to TRBJ2-3; D gene unclear. From germline, CDR1 is SGHTA and CDR2 FQGTGA. The CDR3 is 15 amino acids. The V end was cut by 4 bases, the J end by 4 bases, with 15 bases between. The CDR3 DNA is TGTGCCAGCAGCTCCCACCCCCGGCCCTCAGATACGCAGTATTTT. It translates to CASSSHPRPSDTQYF.

This clonotype has only a few counts. The chain carries TRBV5-1 and TRBJ2-1; D perhaps matches TRBD1 (5 bases). The germline V gene encodes CDR1 SGHRS and CDR2 YFSETQ. CDR3 length equals 15 residues. The V end lost 1 base, the J end lost 7 bases, and 15 bases lay between the germline ends. CDR3 residues: CASSLIQGDANEQFF. CDR3 nucleotides: TGCGCCAGCAGCTTGATCCAGGGTGACGCGAATGAGCAGTTCTTC.

The V call is TRBV20-1, the J call TRBJ1-1; possible D gene TRBD1, 6 bases. Trimming removed 6 bases at V and 4 bases at J, with 24 bases between. CDR3 length: 16 residues. CDR1 and CDR2 from the germline V gene are DFQATT and SNEGSKA (reference sequence). Here the CDR3 DNA reads TGCAGTGCCACTGGGGGGGCCGTTATGGAAAGCACTGAAGCTTTCTTT. It is translated as CSATGGAVMESTEAFF.

The V and J genes are TRBV29-1 and TRBJ2-5; 7 bases map to TRBD2. The CDR3 loop spans 14 amino acids. J was trimmed by 3 bases and V by 6 bases; bases with no gene match: 10. Germline lookup yields CDR1 SQVTM and CDR2 ANQGSEA. DNA for the CDR3: TGCAGCGTAATCGGAGCGGGGAATGAAGAGACCCAGTACTTC. Translating gives CSVIGAGNEETQYF.

There are a few counts of this clonotype. The rearrangement joins TRBV4-3 to TRBJ2-1; D not certain. Trimming pared 0 bases from V and 5 bases from J, leaving 5 bases between. This CDR3 is 13 amino acids long. Germline lookup yields CDR1 LGHNA and CDR2 YSLEER. Here the CDR3 reads CASSQELHNEQFF. For the CDR3, the DNA is TGCGCCAGCAGCCAAGAACTGCACAATGAGCAGTTCTTC.

The chain combines TRBV19 with TRBJ1-4; unclear D gene. The CDR3 is 13 amino acids. The germline V and J ends were trimmed by 3 bases and 7 bases, with 9 bases remaining between them. CDR1 and CDR2 from the germline V gene are LNHDA and SQIVND (reference sequence). This CDR3 is CASSIIGGEKLFF. CDR3 DNA: TGTGCCAGTAGTATTATTGGCGGTGAAAAACTGTTTTTT.

The rearrangement uses TRBV27 and TRBJ2-5; D not certain. Germline CDR1 is MNHEY and CDR2 is SMNVEV (reference sequence). This CDR3 is built from 13 residues. V was cut by 2 bases and J by 3 bases, with 7 bases left in between. The CDR3 coding sequence is TGTGCCAGCAGTTTACTGGGGAAAGAGACCCAGTACTTC. This translates into CASSLLGKETQYF.

This chain links TRBV28 with TRBJ2-2; tentative D call: TRBD2 (6 bases). The CDR3 is 16 amino acids. Germline loops: CDR1 MDHEN, CDR2 SYDVKM. V gave up 6 bases and J gave up 4 bases, with 18 bases separating them. The DNA of the CDR3 is TGTGCCAGCAGCCCCCCGGTCCTGGGGGGCACCGGGGAGCTGTTTTTT. As protein: CASSPPVLGGTGELFF.

The chain recombines TRBV25-1 with TRBJ2-7, with D possibly TRBD1 on 5 matching bases. The CDR3 spans 11 residues. V was pared by 8 bases and J by 3 bases, with 8 bases between. Germline CDR1 reads MGHDK; CDR2 reads SYGVNS. The CDR3 is CASQGFYEQYF. The CDR3 nucleotides are TGTGCCAGCCAGGGTTTCTACGAGCAGTACTTC.

The J gene is TRBJ1-2, the V gene TRBV6-1; 10 nucleotides line up with TRBD1. This CDR3 is 14 amino acids long. CDR1 and CDR2 (germline): MNHNS, SASEGT. V lost 6 bases to trimming and J lost 5 bases; unmatched junction nucleotides: 6. This chain's CDR3 is CASSPTGGRYGYTF. For the CDR3, the DNA is TGTGCCAGCAGCCCGACAGGGGGCCGATATGGCTACACCTTC.

This clonotype was observed a few times. This sequence joins TRBV9 and TRBJ2-5; 11 nucleotides line up with TRBD2. Germline V CDR1 and CDR2: SGDLS, YYNGEE. V was clipped by 3 bases and J by 4 bases; unmatched bases: 2. The CDR3 spans 14 residues. The CDR3 bases are TGTGCCAGCAGCGCTAGCGGGGGGCCAGAGACCCAGTACTTC. Protein product: CASSASGGPETQYF.